Shown below are 6 T cell receptor beta chains from a single sample sequenced in a study of CXCR3-negative and CXCR3-positive naive CD8 T cells. UMI-tagged TRB cDNA libraries were built via 5' RACE. TCRdb reprocessed the 5' RACE reads and stores each CDR3 protein as one record, lacking DNA. The record lists about 45,000 distinct CDR3 sequences, of which the ten most abundant hold about 11%. The sequenced material came from memory CD8+ T cells from blood. The receptors originated from a human donor in good health. Some clones in this sample may be carry-over from other donors' samples.

CDR3 in amino acids: CASSFGDVTGELFF. The rearrangement joins TRBV28 to TRBJ2-2; TCRdb picks TRBD1, but there is no DNA to check that call. The CDR3 has 14 amino acids. The germline gives CDR1 MDHEN, CDR2 SYDVKM.

This chain connects TRBV20-1 to TRBJ2-4. CDR1 and CDR2 from the germline V gene are DFQATT and SNEGSKA (reference sequence). This CDR3 is 14 amino acids long. The CDR3 is CSAREASGKNIQYF.

The rearrangement links TRBV13 to TRBJ1-2. CDR3 size: 14 residues. Germline-derived CDR1 and CDR2 are PRHDT and FYEKMQ (reference sequence). The CDR3 protein is CASSLEGLHYGYTF.

CDR3 sequence: CASSQDRGGSDTQYF. The J gene is TRBJ2-3, the V gene TRBV7-2; TCRdb returns TRBD1, unconfirmable since there is no DNA. CDR1 and CDR2 (germline): SGHTA, FQGNSA. The CDR3 spans 15 residues.

The J gene is TRBJ2-1, the V gene TRBV14; TCRdb returns TRBD2, unconfirmable since there is no DNA. Germline V CDR1 and CDR2: SGHDN, FVKESK. The CDR3 consists of 18 residues. CDR3 loop: CASSLAWGPGGPDNEQFF.

The chain joins TRBV15 to TRBJ2-5; TCRdb proposes TRBD2, but this gene call is untestable without DNA. This CDR3 spans 16 amino acids. The germline CDR1 and CDR2 sequences are LNHNV and YYDKDF (reference sequence). This CDR3 is CATSRDFSGGAETQYF.